This T cell receptor (beta chain) was captured in a study of CD8 T cells in ankylosing spondylitis. At least ten counts were recorded for this clonotype. Antigen specificity is unknown. Germline V gene data show CDR1 as DFQATT and CDR2 as SNEGSKA (reference sequence). This CDR3 comprises 13 residues. Trimming at V came to 3 bases and at J to 2 bases, leaving 4 bases not matched to a gene. One entry per CDR3 protein results from TCRdb running MiXCR on the 5' RACE reads. In the table there are roughly 180,000 distinct CDR3 sequences, 9.5% to 10% of which are singletons. Study-wide results and caveats: Ankylosing spondylitis blood appeared to carry a characteristic TCR beta motif of several highly homologous variants.

This chain uses TRBV20-1 with TRBJ2-7, with TRBD1 matching 7 bases. Sequenced: blood, either unsorted or a sorted T cell fraction (not recorded which). The clonotype originates from a female donor with ankylosing spondylitis or in good health (not recorded which). CDR3 in amino acids: CSARDRLTYEQYF. The CDR3 DNA follows: TGCAGTGCTAGGGACAGGCTTACCTACGAGCAGTACTTC.